The rows below give T cell receptor beta chains drawn from one sample of a study of shared clonotypes between healthy human individuals. The repertoire was sequenced with immunoSEQ multiplex PCR; TCRdb's copy has only in-frame clones and lacks some. The table lists about 2.5 million clones, under 95% of them singletons, with 0.37% in the top ten. Sequenced sample: naive CD4+ T cells from PBMCs. The receptors originated from a man between 18 and 35 years old in good health. Some clones in this sample may be carry-over from other donors' samples. Each CDR3 is given with its conserved first and last residue. D genes are given only for firm matches. Rows may omit the clone size; those that give it use once, few, many or a size class.

TRBV11-2	-	-	TRBJ2-2	TGTGCCAGCAGCTTAGGGGCATCGAACACCGGGGAGCTGTTTTTT	CASSLGASNTGELFF
TRBV20-1	-	TRBD2	TRBJ2-1	TGCAGTGCACCACTAGCGAATGAGCAGTTCTTC	CSAPLANEQFF
TRBV28	-	-	TRBJ2-1	TGTGCCAGCAGTTTTCTGGACGGGAGAGGCTACAATGAGCAGTTCTTC	CASSFLDGRGYNEQFF
TRBV28	-	-	TRBJ2-2	TGTGCCAGCAGTCAGCACCGGGCCGGCGGGGAGCTGTTTTTT	CASSQHRAGGELFF
TRBV25-1	once	-	TRBJ2-1	TGTGCCAGCAGTGAAACGAGGGGGGAGTCTTACAATGAGCAGTTCTTC	CASSETRGESYNEQFF
TRBV6-1	-	-	TRBJ2-5	TGTGCCAGCATAAGGGGATACGAGACCCAGTACTTC	CASIRGYETQYF
TRBV23-1	-	-	TRBJ1-2	TGCGCCAGCAGTTCAATCTGGGGGAATGGCTACACCTTC	CASSSIWGNGYTF
TRBV27	-	-	TRBJ1-1	TGTGCCAGCAGTCCCCTGAGTGGATGGGTGAGCACTGAAGCTTTCTTT	CASSPLSGWVSTEAFF
TRBV7-2	-	-	TRBJ2-5	TGTGCCAGCAGGGACCGTAATAAAAAGACCCAGTACTTC	CASRDRNKKTQYF
TRBV6-5	-	TRBD1	TRBJ1-2	TGTGCCAGCAGTATGGGGACAGTCTATGGCTACACCTTC	CASSMGTVYGYTF
TRBV10-3	-	-	TRBJ2-7	TGTGCCAGCAGCTACAGCTCCTACGAGCAGTACTTC	CASSYSSYEQYF
TRBV28	-	-	TRBJ1-4	TGTGCCAGCAGTTTGGGAAGGGCCTTTAATGAAAAACTGTTTTTT	CASSLGRAFNEKLFF
TRBV7-9	once	-	TRBJ2-7	TGTGCCAGCAGCCCGCGACAGTCTGGAGAGCAGTACTTC	CASSPRQSGEQYF
TRBV7-2	-	TRBD1	TRBJ1-1	TGTGCCAGCAGCCAAGGACAGGGAAGGACTGAAGCTTTCTTT	CASSQGQGRTEAFF
TRBV7-3	-	TRBD2	TRBJ2-7	TGTGCCAGCAGCCGGACAGGGACTAGCGGGACCTACGAGCAGTACTTC	CASSRTGTSGTYEQYF
TRBV28	few	-	TRBJ1-1	TGTGCCAGCACGGGACTCCACACTGAAGCTTTCTTT	CASTGLHTEAFF
TRBV19	-	-	TRBJ2-2	TGTGCCAGTAGTCTGATTCACGCGAACACCGGGGAGCTGTTTTTT	CASSLIHANTGELFF
TRBV9	-	TRBD1	TRBJ1-4	TGTGCCAGCAGCGTAAGTGGGAGGACAGGAAATGAAAAACTGTTTTTT	CASSVSGRTGNEKLFF
TRBV27	-	-	TRBJ2-7	TGTGCCAGCAGTTTTTTCGGGGAGGATGTATACGAGCAGTACTTC	CASSFFGEDVYEQYF
TRBV5-4	-	TRBD2	TRBJ2-2	TGTGCCAGCAGCTTAGCGGGAGTTAACACCGGGGAGCTGTTTTTT	CASSLAGVNTGELFF
TRBV28	-	-	TRBJ2-2	TGTGCGATCCAACCAGCGCAGGTCTTTTCCGGGGAGCTGTTTTTT	CAIQPAQVFSGELFF
TRBV5-4	-	TRBD2	TRBJ2-1	TGTGCCAGCAGTCAAGGACTAGCGGAGGGGTACAATGAGCAGTTCTTC	CASSQGLAEGYNEQFF
TRBV11-1	-	TRBD1	TRBJ1-2	TGTGCCAGCAGCTTAGAGACCGGGGACAGGGCGAATGGCTACACCTTC	CASSLETGDRANGYTF
TRBV7-2	-	-	TRBJ2-1	TGTGCCAGCAGCTTAAGGCGGAGTGGCTCCTACAATGAGCAGTTCTTC	CASSLRRSGSYNEQFF
TRBV7-2	once	TRBD2	TRBJ2-5	TGTGCCAGCGGATATCAAAGGGGAGGGCAAGAGACCCAGTACTTC	CASGYQRGGQETQYF
TRBV7-2	-	TRBD2	TRBJ2-7	TGTGCCAGCAGCTTCGGGGTCCTAGCGGGAGATTCCCAGTACTTC	CASSFGVLAGDSQYF
TRBV25-1	-	-	TRBJ1-1	TGTGCCAGCAGTGATCAAGATTCCGGGAAGAAAGCTTTCTTT	CASSDQDSGKKAFF
TRBV2	once	-	TRBJ2-2	TGTGCCAGCAGGCAGGGGTACACCGGGGAGCTGTTTTTT	CASRQGYTGELFF
TRBV29-1	once	TRBD2	TRBJ2-3	TGCAGCGGTCGACTAGCGGTAGGAGATACGCAGTATTTT	CSGRLAVGDTQYF
TRBV19	-	TRBD1	TRBJ1-2	TGTGCCAGTAGTACGACAGGGAACTATGGCTACACCTTC	CASSTTGNYGYTF
TRBV7-9	-	TRBD1	TRBJ2-1	TGTGCCAGCAGCCCGCGAGGGGGCGCGTTGAATGAGCAGTTCTTC	CASSPRGGALNEQFF
TRBV30	-	-	TRBJ1-2	TGTGCCTGGAGTGGGTCTTCGAGGTACTATGGCTACACCTTC	CAWSGSSRYYGYTF
TRBV7-3	-	-	TRBJ2-1	TGTGCCAGCAGCGGGGGGGCTAGTGCCAATGAGCAGTTCTTC	CASSGGASANEQFF
TRBV4-1	-	TRBD1	TRBJ2-5	TGCGCCAGCAGCCAAGGGAGCAGGGGGCACCAAGAGACCCAGTACTTC	CASSQGSRGHQETQYF
TRBV6-1	-	-	TRBJ1-5	TGTGCCAGCAGTGAACGGAGGGGTAGCAATCAGCCCCAGCATTTT	CASSERRGSNQPQHF
TRBV7-9	-	-	TRBJ1-1	TGTGCCAGCAGCTTAGGACAGGTTGGGGACACTGAAGCTTTCTTT	CASSLGQVGDTEAFF
TRBV7-2	-	-	TRBJ2-7	TGTGCCAGCAGCCGATCCTCCTACGAGCAGTACTTC	CASSRSSYEQYF
TRBV5-1	-	TRBD1	TRBJ1-4	TGCGCCAGCAGCCCGGGACAGGGGGTTGAAAAACTGTTTTTT	CASSPGQGVEKLFF
TRBV28	-	TRBD2	TRBJ2-3	TGTGCCAGCAGTTATGGACTAGCATCATATCGGGATACGCAGTATTTT	CASSYGLASYRDTQYF
TRBV5-1	-	TRBD1	TRBJ1-5	TGCGCCAGCAGCCCGGAGCCTACAGGGGTGGGCCAGCCCCAGCATTTT	CASSPEPTGVGQPQHF
TRBV29-1	-	-	TRBJ2-3	TGCAGCGCCCCGGGCCCAGATACGCAGTATTTT	CSAPGPDTQYF